This T cell receptor (beta chain) was sequenced for a study of identical twins. CDR1 is SGHRS, CDR2 YFSETQ, per germline. Germline trimming cut 3 bases from V and 8 bases from J; bases unmatched to any gene: 6. CDR3 length: 13 amino acids. Study findings and constraints: The conclusions drew on cross-sectional statistical analysis instead of tracking the same donors.

Healthy Caucasians made up all donors. TCRdb used MiXCR to reprocess the 5' RACE reads, holding one entry per CDR3 protein. Seen here are 500,000 to 700,000 distinct CDR3 sequences, roughly 6.6% observed once, and the top ten hold 1.6%. This clonotype appeared many times. No antigen is known for it. This sample was shared with a second study, whose subject was yellow fever vaccine responses in identical twins.

The specimen sequenced was PBMCs. The rearrangement uses TRBV5-1 and TRBJ1-2; 8 bases align to TRBD1. This TCR came from a woman under 30 in good health. The CDR3 loop is CASSSDRARGYTF. As DNA, the CDR3 is TGCGCCAGCAGCTCGGACAGGGCCCGCGGCTACACCTTC. The variable domain in full, with the rest retrieved from reference TRBV5-1 and TRBJ1-2, is KAGVTQTPRYLIKTRGQQVTLSCSPISGHRSVSWYQQTPGQGLQFLFEYFSETQRNKGNFPGRFSGRQFSNSRSEMNVSTLELGDSALYLCASSSDRARGYTFGSGTRLTVV.